The rows below give T cell receptor beta chains drawn from one sample of a study of beta chain features in type 1 diabetes. Clones were read by immunoSEQ multiplex PCR, and TCRdb kept only the in-frame ones, dropping some. The sample holds 630,000 or so clones, over 11% seen once. Sequenced material: naive CD4+ T cells from blood. All receptors come from a man aged 18 to 30 with type 1 diabetes. The CDR3 runs from the conserved cysteine through the conserved F or W. The order of the fields is V gene, clone size, J gene, D gene, CDR3 protein, CDR3 DNA. A D gene is named only where the DNA matches it firmly. Where a row states a size, it is once, few, many or the class of an expanded clone; other rows omit it.

>TRBV30|-|TRBJ1-1|TRBD1
CAWSKDRGRTEAFF
TGTGCCTGGAGTAAGGACAGGGGGAGAACTGAAGCTTTCTTT
>TRBV10-3|-|TRBJ1-1|-
CAISESLEDSRVIF
TGTGCCATCAGTGAGTCGTTGGAGGACAGTCGCGTTATCTTT
>TRBV7-9|few|TRBJ2-7|-
CASSQRTFSSYEQYF
TGTGCCAGCAGCCAACGGACGTTCAGCTCCTACGAGCAGTACTTC
>TRBV19|-|TRBJ1-1|TRBD1
CASSDRVGTEAFF
TGTGCCAGTAGTGACAGGGTCGGCACTGAAGCTTTCTTT
>TRBV30|-|TRBJ2-3|TRBD1
CARSGGDTQYF
TGTGCCAGGTCAGGGGGAGATACGCAGTATTTT
>TRBV2|few|TRBJ1-1|-
CASREMGLEAEAFF
TGTGCCAGCAGAGAGATGGGGCTGGAAGCTGAAGCTTTCTTT
>TRBV5-1|-|TRBJ2-7|TRBD1
CASSSSGTATYEQYF
TGCGCCAGCAGCTCCTCCGGGACAGCAACCTACGAGCAGTACTTC
>TRBV15|-|TRBJ2-7|-
CATTYGGATYEQYF
TGTGCCACCACCTACGGGGGTGCGACCTACGAGCAGTACTTC
>TRBV9|-|TRBJ2-5|-
CASSHWTSQETQYF
TGTGCCAGCAGCCATTGGACAAGTCAAGAGACCCAGTACTTC
>TRBV6-5|-|TRBJ2-3|-
CASSLIAVTDTQYF
TGTGCCAGCAGTCTAATAGCGGTCACAGATACGCAGTATTTT